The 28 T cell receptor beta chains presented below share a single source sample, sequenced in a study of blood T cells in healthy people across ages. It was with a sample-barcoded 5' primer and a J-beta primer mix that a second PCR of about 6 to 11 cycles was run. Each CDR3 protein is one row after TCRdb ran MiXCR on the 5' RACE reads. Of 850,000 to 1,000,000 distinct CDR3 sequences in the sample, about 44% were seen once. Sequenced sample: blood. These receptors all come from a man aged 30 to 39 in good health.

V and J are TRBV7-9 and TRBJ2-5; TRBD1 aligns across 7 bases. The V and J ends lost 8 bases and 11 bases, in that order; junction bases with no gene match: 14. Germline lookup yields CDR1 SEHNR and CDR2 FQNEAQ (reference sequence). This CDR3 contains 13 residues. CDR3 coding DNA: TGTGCCAGCGGGACAGTTCTTAACAATGAGCAGTACTTC. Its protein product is CASGTVLNNEQYF.

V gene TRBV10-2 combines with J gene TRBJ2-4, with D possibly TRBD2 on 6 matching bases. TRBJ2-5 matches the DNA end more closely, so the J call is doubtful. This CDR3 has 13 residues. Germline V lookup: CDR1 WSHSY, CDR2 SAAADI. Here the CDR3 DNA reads TGCGCCAGCAAGGCGGGGCTAGAAGAGACCCAGTACTTC. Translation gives CASKAGLEETQYF.

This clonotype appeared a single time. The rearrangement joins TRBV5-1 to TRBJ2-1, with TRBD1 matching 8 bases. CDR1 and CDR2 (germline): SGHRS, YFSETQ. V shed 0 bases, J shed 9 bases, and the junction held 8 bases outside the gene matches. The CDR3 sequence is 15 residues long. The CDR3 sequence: CASSLDAGGASEQFF. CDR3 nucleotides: TGCGCCAGCAGCTTGGACGCAGGGGGCGCAAGTGAGCAGTTCTTC.

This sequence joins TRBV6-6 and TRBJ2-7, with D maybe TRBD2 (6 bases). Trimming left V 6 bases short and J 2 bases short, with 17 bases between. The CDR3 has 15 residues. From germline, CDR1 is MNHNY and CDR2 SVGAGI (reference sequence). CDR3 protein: CASSAHAGQTYEQYF. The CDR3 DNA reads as TGTGCCAGCAGCGCGCACGCGGGGCAAACCTACGAGCAGTACTTC.

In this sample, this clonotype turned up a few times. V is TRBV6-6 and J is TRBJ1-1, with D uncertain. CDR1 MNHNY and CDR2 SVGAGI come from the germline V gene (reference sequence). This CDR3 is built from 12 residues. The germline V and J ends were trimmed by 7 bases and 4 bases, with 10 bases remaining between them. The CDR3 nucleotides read TGTGCCAGCAAAGTGTCAGGCACTGAAGCTTTCTTT. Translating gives CASKVSGTEAFF.

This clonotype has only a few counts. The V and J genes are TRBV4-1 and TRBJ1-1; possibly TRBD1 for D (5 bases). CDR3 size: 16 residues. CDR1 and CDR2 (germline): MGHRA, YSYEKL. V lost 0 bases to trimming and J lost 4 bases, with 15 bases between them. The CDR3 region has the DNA TGCGCCAGCAGCCAAGATCCGGGGGAAGTTGGCACTGAAGCTTTCTTT. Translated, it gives CASSQDPGEVGTEAFF.

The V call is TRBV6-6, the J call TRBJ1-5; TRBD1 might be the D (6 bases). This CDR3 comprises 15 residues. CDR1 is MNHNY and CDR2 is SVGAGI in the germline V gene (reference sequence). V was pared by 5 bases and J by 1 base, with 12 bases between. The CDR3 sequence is CASSNAGHSNQPQHF. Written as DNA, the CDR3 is TGTGCCAGCAGTAATGCGGGACACAGCAATCAGCCCCAGCATTTT.

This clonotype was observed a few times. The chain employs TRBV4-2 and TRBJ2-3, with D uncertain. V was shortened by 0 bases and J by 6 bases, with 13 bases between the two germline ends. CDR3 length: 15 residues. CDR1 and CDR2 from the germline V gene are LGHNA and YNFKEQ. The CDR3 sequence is CASSQDLTSSDTQYF. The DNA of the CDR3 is TGTGCCAGCAGCCAAGATCTCACCAGTTCCGATACGCAGTATTTT.

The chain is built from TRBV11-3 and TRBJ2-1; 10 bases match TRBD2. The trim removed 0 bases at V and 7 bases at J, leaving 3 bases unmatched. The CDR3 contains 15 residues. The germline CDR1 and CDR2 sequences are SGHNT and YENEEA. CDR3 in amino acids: CASSLDTSGANEQFF. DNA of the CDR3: TGTGCCAGCAGCTTAGATACTAGCGGGGCGAATGAGCAGTTCTTC.

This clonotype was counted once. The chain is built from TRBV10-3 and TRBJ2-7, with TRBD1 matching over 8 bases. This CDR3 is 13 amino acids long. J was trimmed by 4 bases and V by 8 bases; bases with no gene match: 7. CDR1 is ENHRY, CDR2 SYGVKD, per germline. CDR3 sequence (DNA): TGTGCCATCGAGGACAGGGATCTGTACGAGCAGTACTTC. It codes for CAIEDRDLYEQYF.

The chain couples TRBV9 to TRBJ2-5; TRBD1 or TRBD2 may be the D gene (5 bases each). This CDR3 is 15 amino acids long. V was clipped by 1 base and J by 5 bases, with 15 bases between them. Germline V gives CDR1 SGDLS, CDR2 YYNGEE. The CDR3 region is CASSVSEGIGETQYF. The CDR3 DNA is TGTGCCAGCAGCGTATCAGAGGGGATCGGGGAGACCCAGTACTTC.

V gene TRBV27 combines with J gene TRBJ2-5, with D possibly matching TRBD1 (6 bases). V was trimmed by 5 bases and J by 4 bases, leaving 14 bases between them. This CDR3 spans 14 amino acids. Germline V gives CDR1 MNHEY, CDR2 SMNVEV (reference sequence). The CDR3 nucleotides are TGTGCCAGCAGTGTCAACAGGGATACAGAGACCCAGTACTTC. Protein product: CASSVNRDTETQYF.

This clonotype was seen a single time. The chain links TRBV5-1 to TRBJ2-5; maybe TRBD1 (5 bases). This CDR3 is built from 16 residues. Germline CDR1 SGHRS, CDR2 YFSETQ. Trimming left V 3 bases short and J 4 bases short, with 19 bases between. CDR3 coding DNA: TGCGCCAGCAGCTCGGCCGCAGGGTCTGCCGGAGAGACCCAGTACTTC. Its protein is CASSSAAGSAGETQYF.

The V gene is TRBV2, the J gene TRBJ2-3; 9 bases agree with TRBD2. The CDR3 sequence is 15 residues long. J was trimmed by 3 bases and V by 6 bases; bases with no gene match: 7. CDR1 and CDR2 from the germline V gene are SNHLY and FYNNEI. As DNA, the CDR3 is TGTGCCAGCAGGCCTAGCGGGGTAGATACAGATACGCAGTATTTT. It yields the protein CASRPSGVDTDTQYF.

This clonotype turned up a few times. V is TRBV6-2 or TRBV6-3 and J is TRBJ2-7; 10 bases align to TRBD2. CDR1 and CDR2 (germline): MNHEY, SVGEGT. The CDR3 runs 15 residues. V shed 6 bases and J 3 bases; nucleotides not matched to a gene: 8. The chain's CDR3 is CASSTSGLAIYEQYF. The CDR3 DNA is TGTGCCAGCAGCACTTCGGGACTAGCGATCTACGAGCAGTACTTC.

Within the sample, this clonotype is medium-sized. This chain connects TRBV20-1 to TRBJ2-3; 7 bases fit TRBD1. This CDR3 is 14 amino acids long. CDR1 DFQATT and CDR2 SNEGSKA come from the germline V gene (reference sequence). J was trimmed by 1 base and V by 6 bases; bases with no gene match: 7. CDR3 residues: CSARGQGRTDTQYF. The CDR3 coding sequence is TGCAGTGCAAGGGGGCAGGGGCGCACAGATACGCAGTATTTT.

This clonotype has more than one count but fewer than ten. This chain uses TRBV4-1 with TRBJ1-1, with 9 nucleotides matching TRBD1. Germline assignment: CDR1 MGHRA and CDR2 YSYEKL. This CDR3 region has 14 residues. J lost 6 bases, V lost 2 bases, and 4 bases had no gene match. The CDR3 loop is CASSQRTGDAEAFF. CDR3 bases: TGCGCCAGCAGCCAAAGGACAGGGGACGCTGAAGCTTTCTTT.

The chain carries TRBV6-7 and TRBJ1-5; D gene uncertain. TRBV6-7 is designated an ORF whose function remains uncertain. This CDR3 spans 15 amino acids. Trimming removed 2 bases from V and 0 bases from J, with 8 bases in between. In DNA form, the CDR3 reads TGTGCCAGCAGTTACGGAGATTATAGCAATCAGCCCCAGCATTTT. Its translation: CASSYGDYSNQPQHF.

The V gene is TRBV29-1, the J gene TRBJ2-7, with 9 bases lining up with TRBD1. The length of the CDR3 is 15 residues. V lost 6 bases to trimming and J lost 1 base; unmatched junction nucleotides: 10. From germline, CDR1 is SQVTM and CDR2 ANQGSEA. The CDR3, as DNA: TGCAGCGTACTAACCGGGACAGGGACGTCCTACGAGCAGTACTTC. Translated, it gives CSVLTGTGTSYEQYF.

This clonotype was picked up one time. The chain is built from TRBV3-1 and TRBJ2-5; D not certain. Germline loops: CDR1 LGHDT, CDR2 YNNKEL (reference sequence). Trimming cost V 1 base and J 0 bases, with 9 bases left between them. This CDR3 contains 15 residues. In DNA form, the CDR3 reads TGTGCCAGCAGCCAAGGACGGCCGTACCAAGAGACCCAGTACTTC. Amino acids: CASSQGRPYQETQYF.

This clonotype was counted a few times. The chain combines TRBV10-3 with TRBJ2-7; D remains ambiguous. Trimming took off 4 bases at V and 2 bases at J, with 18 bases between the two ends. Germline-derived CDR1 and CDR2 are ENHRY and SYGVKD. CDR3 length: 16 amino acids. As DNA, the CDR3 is TGTGCCATCAGTGGGTTAGTGCCCGAGGACCCCTACGAGCAGTACTTC. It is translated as CAISGLVPEDPYEQYF.

Written as DNA, the CDR3 is TGTGCCACCAGGTCCTCGGGGGGCCAGTCTCCGGATGAGCAGTTCTTC. Translated, it gives CATRSSGGQSPDEQFF. The chain employs TRBV6-5 and TRBJ2-1, with a tentative D call TRBD2 (7 bases). The CDR3 extends over 16 amino acids. Trimming shortened V by 10 bases and J by 8 bases, and 27 bases separated the two germline ends. The germline V gene encodes CDR1 MNHEY and CDR2 SVGAGI.

In DNA, the CDR3 is TGTGCCAGCAGCTCAGCCCGAAACACTGAAGCTTTCTTT. Translated: CASSSARNTEAFF. The chain is built from TRBV7-6 and TRBJ1-1; no reliable D call. Trimming removed 4 bases at V and 2 bases at J, with 8 bases between. The CDR3 extends over 13 amino acids. CDR1 SGHVS and CDR2 FNYEAQ come from the germline V gene.

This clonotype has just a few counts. For the CDR3, the DNA is TGCAGTGCTCGGGACGCCTACTCCTACGAGCAGTACTTC. It is translated as CSARDAYSYEQYF. V usage is TRBV20-1 and J usage is TRBJ2-7; D possibly uses TRBD1 or TRBD2 (5 bases each). Germline assignment: CDR1 DFQATT and CDR2 SNEGSKA (reference sequence). V lost 5 bases and J 0 bases, leaving 11 bases between the germline ends. The CDR3 consists of 13 residues.

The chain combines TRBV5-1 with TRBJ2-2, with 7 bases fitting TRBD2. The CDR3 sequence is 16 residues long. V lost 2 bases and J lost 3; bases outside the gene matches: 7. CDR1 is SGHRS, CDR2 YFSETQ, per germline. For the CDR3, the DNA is TGCGCCAGCAGCTTAGGCGGGAGCGGTGACACCGGGGAGCTGTTTTTT. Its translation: CASSLGGSGDTGELFF.

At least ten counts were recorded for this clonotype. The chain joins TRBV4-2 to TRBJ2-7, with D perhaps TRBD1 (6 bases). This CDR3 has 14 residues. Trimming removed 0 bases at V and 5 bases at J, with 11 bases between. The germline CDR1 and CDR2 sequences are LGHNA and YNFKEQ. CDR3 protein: CASSQDRGRNEQYF. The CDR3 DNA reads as TGTGCCAGCAGCCAAGACAGGGGAAGGAACGAGCAGTACTTC.

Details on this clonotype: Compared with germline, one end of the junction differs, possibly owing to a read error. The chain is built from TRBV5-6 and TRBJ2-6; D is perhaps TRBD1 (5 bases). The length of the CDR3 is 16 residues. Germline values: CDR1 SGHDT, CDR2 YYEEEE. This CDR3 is CASSYQGLYGANALTF. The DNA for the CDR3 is TGTGCCAGCAGCTACCAGGGTCTATATGGGGCCAACGCCCTGACTTTC.

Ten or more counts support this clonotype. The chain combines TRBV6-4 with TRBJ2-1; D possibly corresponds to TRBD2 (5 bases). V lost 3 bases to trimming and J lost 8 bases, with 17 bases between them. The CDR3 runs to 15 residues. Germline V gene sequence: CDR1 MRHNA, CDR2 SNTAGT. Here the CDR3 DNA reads TGTGCCAGCAGTGATCTAGCCGGGTCATTGGATGAGCAGTTCTTC. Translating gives CASSDLAGSLDEQFF.